This T cell receptor beta chain was documented in a study of cytomegalovirus exposure and HLA in healthy donors. This clone showed up just a few times. No antigen is known for it. This PCR relied on a set of 60 Vbeta primers and 13 Jbeta primers. TCRdb keeps only in-frame clones here, not all; method: immunoSEQ multiplex PCR. Here the sample spans about 130,000 clones, roughly four fifths being singletons. Findings of the study overall: In an earlier analysis, most TCR beta V segments were productive about 90% or about 30% of the time.

The TCR comes from a boy between 10 and 17 years old in good health and CMV-seronegative. Sequencing was carried out using PBMCs.

The CDR3 here is CAWDFLPYYEQYF. CDR3 in DNA: TGTGCCTGGGATTTCTTACCCTACTACGAGCAGTACTTC. The chain employs TRBV30 and TRBJ2-7; D is undetermined. The CDR3 length is 13 residues. V shed 5 bases and J shed 3 bases, with 14 bases lying between them. Germline lookup yields CDR1 GTSNPN and CDR2 SVGIG (reference sequence).